The 19 T cell receptor beta chains below were found in one sample sequenced in a study of Graves' ophthalmopathy and Graves' hyperthyroidism. The authors amplified TCR beta CDR3 regions from RNA transcripts. HTBI-primed first-round RT-PCR preceded second-round multiplex PCR. One entry per CDR3 protein results from TCRdb running MiXCR on the multiplex PCR reads. The table has about 550,000 distinct CDR3 sequences, 35% to 40% seen once. The specimen was peripheral blood or thyroid tissue (not recorded which). The receptors were gathered from an adult man with Graves' hyperthyroidism.

A note on this clonotype: Being one base from a much bigger clone, this may be a read error. The chain joins TRBV5-1 to TRBJ2-7, with TRBD2 matching 8 bases. The CDR3 runs to 15 residues. Germline CDR1 SGHRS, CDR2 YFSETQ. In DNA, the CDR3 is TGTGCCAGCAGCTTCCGGGGGGCGGGGGGCCACGAGCAGTGCTTC. Protein product: CASSFRGAGGHEQCF.

The chain combines TRBV7-2 with TRBJ2-5, with a tentative D call TRBD2 (5 bases). This CDR3 region has 16 residues. Germline assignment: CDR1 SGHTA and CDR2 FQGNSA. Trimming took off 5 bases at V and 1 base at J, with 17 bases between the two ends. CDR3 region: CASSQTGIRTQETQYF. The DNA of the CDR3 is TGTGCCAGCAGCCAAACGGGGATTCGGACCCAAGAGACCCAGTACTTC.

The chain links TRBV15 to TRBJ1-5; D unclear. V was shortened by 3 bases and J by 11 bases, with 11 bases between the two germline ends. CDR3 size: 12 residues. CDR1 is LNHNV and CDR2 is YYDKDF in the germline V gene (reference sequence). The CDR3: CATSRGGETQHF. The CDR3 nucleotides are TGTGCCACCAGCAGGGGTGGAGAGACCCAGCATTTT.

The sample holds many counts of this clonotype. CDR3 nucleotide sequence: TGTGCCAGCAGTTTAAGGGCCCAGGTTGATGGCTACACCTTC. Translating gives CASSLRAQVDGYTF. The chain is built from TRBV12-3 or TRBV12-4 and TRBJ1-2; D unresolved. This CDR3 is 14 amino acids long. The V gene lost 2 bases and the J gene lost 6 bases, with 13 bases spanning the gap.

The rearrangement links TRBV25-1 to TRBJ2-1; D remains unclear. Trimming left V 1 base short and J 0 bases short, with 10 bases between. This CDR3 is 16 amino acids long. CDR1 MGHDK and CDR2 SYGVNS come from the germline V gene. The CDR3 coding sequence is TGTGCCAGCAGTGAATTACATAAAAGCTCCTACAATGAGCAGTTCTTC. This sequence encodes CASSELHKSSYNEQFF.

The table lists this clonotype with many counts. J is TRBJ1-1 and V is TRBV7-3; possibly TRBD1 for D (6 bases). Germline CDR1 is SGHTA and CDR2 is FQGTGA. The CDR3 is 14 amino acids. Trimming left V 0 bases short and J 3 bases short, with 8 bases between. CDR3 protein: CASSLTGGYTEAFF. CDR3 coding DNA: TGTGCCAGCAGCTTAACAGGGGGTTACACTGAAGCTTTCTTT.

In regard to this clonotype: Relative to the germline gene, one junction end is altered; a read error may explain this. The chain has TRBV2 and TRBJ1-4; 8 nucleotides agree with TRBD1. The germline V gene encodes CDR1 SNHLY and CDR2 FYNNEI. The CDR3 loop spans 16 amino acids. Here the CDR3 DNA reads TGTGCCAGCAGCGAGGACAGGGTTACAACTAATGAAAAACCGTTTTTT. Translating it yields CASSEDRVTTNEKPFF.

Ten or more counts support this clonotype. V gene TRBV9 combines with J gene TRBJ2-7, with TRBD1 identical over 10 bases. J lost 2 bases, V lost 4 bases, and 12 bases had no gene match. The CDR3 is 17 amino acids. CDR1 and CDR2 (germline): SGDLS, YYNGEE. The CDR3 spells CASSPRPRTGGPYEQYF. The CDR3 DNA follows: TGTGCCAGCAGCCCCCGTCCTCGGACAGGGGGGCCCTACGAGCAGTACTTC.

The chain employs TRBV10-3 and TRBJ2-7; 7 bases line up with TRBD1. CDR1 is ENHRY and CDR2 is SYGVKD in the germline V gene. V trimming: 5 bases; J trimming: 7 bases; junction bases outside the gene matches: 2. This CDR3 contains 11 residues. CDR3: CAISTTGEQYF. CDR3 sequence (DNA): TGTGCCATCAGTACGACAGGGGAGCAGTACTTC.

A note on this clonotype: At one of its ends the junction is not consistent with the germline gene, which may arise from a read error. CDR3 loop: CASSYREGINQPQHF. In nucleotides, the CDR3 is TGTGCCAGCAGTTACAGGGAGGGAATTAATCAGCCCCAGCATTTT. The V gene is TRBV24-1, the J gene TRBJ1-5, with D perhaps TRBD1 (6 bases). This CDR3 comprises 15 residues. From germline, CDR1 is KGHDR and CDR2 SFDVKD.

This clonotype was picked up one time. The chain combines TRBV2 with TRBJ2-3, with D maybe TRBD1 (5 bases). Germline CDR1 is SNHLY and CDR2 is FYNNEI. The CDR3 has 16 residues. V was cut by 2 bases and J by 1 base, with 13 bases left in between. In nucleotides, the CDR3 is TGTGCCAGCAGTGAAATAGGCAGGGCGCGCACAGATACGCAGTATTTT. Translation gives CASSEIGRARTDTQYF.

The chain couples TRBV29-1 to TRBJ1-2; maybe TRBD1 (5 bases). Germline CDR1 and CDR2: SQVTM and ANQGSEA. The CDR3 has 12 residues. CDR3 bases: TGCAGTTTACTGCGACAGCCCTATGGCTACACCTTC. Its translation: CSLLRQPYGYTF.

A word on this clonotype: Given a much more abundant clone one base away, this may be a read error. This CDR3 is missing its conserved last phenylalanine or tryptophan, likely due to a read error. The chain recombines TRBV5-4 with TRBJ1-1; 8 bases map to TRBD1. CDR1 is SGHNT, CDR2 YYREEE, per germline (reference sequence). With V trimmed by 4 bases and J by 5 bases, 10 bases remained unmatched. The CDR3 length is 15 residues. The CDR3 loop is CASSQTDRGWTEAFL. CDR3 sequence (DNA): TGTGCCAGCAGCCAAACTGACAGGGGATGGACTGAAGCTTTCCTT.

This clonotype was recorded many times. This chain links TRBV19 with TRBJ2-7; D may correspond to TRBD1 or TRBD2 (6 bases each). Trimming removed 5 bases from V and 3 bases from J, with 17 bases in between. Per germline, CDR1 LNHDA and CDR2 SQIVND (reference sequence). This CDR3 contains 15 residues. The CDR3 protein is CASSSLGGTLYEQYF. The CDR3 DNA is TGTGCCAGTAGTTCCCTCGGAGGGACACTCTACGAGCAGTACTTC.

This clonotype was seen many times. This chain connects TRBV7-9 to TRBJ1-2; TRBD1 might be the D (6 bases). Germline CDR1 SEHNR, CDR2 FQNEAQ (reference sequence). Trimming left V 5 bases short and J 4 bases short, with 17 bases between. The CDR3 consists of 15 residues. The CDR3 DNA follows: TGTGCCAGCAGCAGAACAGGGTTAGGTGCCTATGGCTACACCTTC. It is translated as CASSRTGLGAYGYTF.

The CDR3 nucleotides read TGCGCCAGCAGCATCCGACAAGAGACCCAGTACTTC. Translated, it gives CASSIRQETQYF. The chain uses TRBV5-1 and TRBJ2-5; D gene unclear. Germline loops: CDR1 SGHRS, CDR2 YFSETQ. Trimming shortened V by 4 bases and J by 2 bases, and 6 bases separated the two germline ends. The CDR3 covers 12 residues.

In this sample, this clonotype turned up many times. This chain joins TRBV7-2 and TRBJ1-1; D might be TRBD1 (5 bases). V lost 5 bases and J lost 3, with 22 bases in between. CDR1 is SGHTA and CDR2 is FQGNSA in the germline V gene. The CDR3 contains 17 residues. CDR3 amino acids: CASSRQPKSFADTEAFF. The DNA of the CDR3 is TGTGCCAGCAGCCGACAGCCGAAAAGTTTCGCGGACACTGAAGCTTTCTTT.

This clonotype came up many times. This chain connects TRBV6-6 to TRBJ1-1; D ambiguous. This CDR3 is 17 amino acids long. Trimming took 5 bases from V and 1 from J, leaving 20 bases between them. The germline gives CDR1 MNHNY, CDR2 SVGAGI (reference sequence). The CDR3 loop is CASSHPRALTWNTEAFF. The CDR3 DNA reads as TGTGCCAGCAGTCACCCTCGGGCCTTAACATGGAACACTGAAGCTTTCTTT.

This clonotype has a handful of counts. Since no conserved phenylalanine or tryptophan closes the CDR3, a read error is the likely cause. This chain links TRBV11-2 with TRBJ1-5; D gene uncertain. There are 15 residues in the CDR3. Between the trimmed V and J ends, which lost 3 bases and 0 bases, there was a span of 9 bases. In germline, CDR1 is SGHAT, CDR2 FQNNGV. The CDR3 spells CASSLAGDSNQPQHL. The CDR3 region has the DNA TGTGCCAGCAGCTTGGCCGGGGATAGCAATCAGCCCCAGCATCTT.